This TCR beta chain derives from a study of PD-1 blockade in classical Hodgkin lymphoma. Whole-study context: It was nivolumab at 3 mg/kg, given intravenously every 2 weeks, that patients received. Overall study findings and caveats: Nivolumab initiated under 1 year post-ASCT led to patient exclusion. Significant TCR diversity gains by C4D1 occurred in CD4+ but not CD8+ cells.

With respect to this clone: Antigen unknown.

This CDR3 comprises 15 residues. V was cut by 6 bases and J by 0 bases, with 14 bases left in between. Germline V gene data show CDR1 as SGHDT and CDR2 as YYEEEE. Relapse after autologous stem cell transplantation occurred in every patient, and brentuximab vedotin exposure varied. TCRdb's copy holds only in-frame clones and misses some; the assay was immunoSEQ multiplex PCR. Altogether 14,000 or so clones are present, about four fifths being singletons, with the ten largest covering 20% to 25%. This clonotype originated in a human donor with classical Hodgkin lymphoma. The chain couples TRBV5-6 to TRBJ2-3, with D unresolved. Source: peripheral blood mononuclear cells (PBMCs), taken at baseline. The CDR3: CASTTYQRSTDTQYF. For the CDR3, the DNA is TGTGCCAGCACCACGTATCAGAGGAGCACAGATACGCAGTATTTT.